This T cell receptor (beta chain) is drawn from a study of T cells in Graves' hyperthyroidism and ophthalmopathy. Across the whole study: Peripheral blood draws took place at initial diagnosis, ahead of any treatment.

No ophthalmopathy progression within 18 months constituted stable Graves' hyperthyroidism. TCR beta CDR3 region amplification was performed from RNA transcripts. First-round RT-PCR of the TCR CDR3 relied on the HTBI primer set. TCRdb fed the multiplex PCR reads into MiXCR, producing one record per CDR3 protein. The table shows approximately 330,000 distinct CDR3 sequences, with roughly 21% occurring only once. Unmatched junction bases numbered 6, after V lost 4 bases and J lost 5 bases. In germline, CDR1 is MDHEN, CDR2 SYDVKM. The CDR3 has 15 amino acids. The source of this sequence is a woman between 45 and 65 years old with Graves' hyperthyroidism. The genes are TRBV28 and TRBJ1-4; TRBD1 matches 8 bases. The specimen sequenced was blood. The chain's CDR3 is CASSSTGGINEKLFF. CDR3 nucleotides: TGTGCCAGCAGTTCAACAGGGGGGATAAATGAAAAACTGTTTTTT.